Listed here is a single T cell receptor (beta chain). Across under 25 US areas, participants ranged in age from about 18 to 90 years. Assignment of participants to cohorts was predicated upon participant-reported clinical history. This record belongs to a study of blood T cell repertoires in COVID-19. Turning to the study itself: Sample material is recorded as cDNA or gDNA derived from T cells, B-cell-depleted T cells, or PBMCs.

In the authors' methods: Estimation of nucleated cell counts relied on the amplification of reference gene primers. The repertoire was sequenced with immunoSEQ multiplex PCR; TCRdb's copy has only in-frame clones and lacks some. Clonal size and the V and J genes are those of that table, whereas D and trimming came from the DNA. The data show 250,000 or so clones, 88% seen once. The V end was cut by 0 bases, the J end by 4 bases, with 13 bases between. CDR1 is MGHRA, CDR2 YSYEKL, per germline. The CDR3 loop spans 16 amino acids. Sequencing was done on a sample of PBMCs or T cells enriched from blood (not recorded which). The sequence derives from a middle-aged woman with acute COVID-19. The V gene is TRBV4-1, the J gene TRBJ2-1; D might be TRBD2 (7 bases). This chain's CDR3 is CASSQEVAGAYNEQFF. CDR3 in DNA: TGCGCCAGCAGCCAAGAGGTTGCGGGGGCGTACAATGAGCAGTTCTTC.